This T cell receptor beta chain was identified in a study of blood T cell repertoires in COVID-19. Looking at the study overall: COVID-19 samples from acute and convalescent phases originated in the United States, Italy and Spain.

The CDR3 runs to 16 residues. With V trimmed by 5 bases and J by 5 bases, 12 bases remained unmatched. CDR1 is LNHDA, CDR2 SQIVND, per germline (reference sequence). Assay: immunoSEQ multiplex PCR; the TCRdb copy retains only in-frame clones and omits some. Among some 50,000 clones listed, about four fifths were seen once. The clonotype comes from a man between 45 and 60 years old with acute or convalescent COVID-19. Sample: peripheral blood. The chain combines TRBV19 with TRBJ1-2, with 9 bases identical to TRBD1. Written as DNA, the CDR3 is TGTGCCAGTAGTGACAGGGACAGGGCGCCGTTATATGGCTACACCTTC. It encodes CASSDRDRAPLYGYTF.